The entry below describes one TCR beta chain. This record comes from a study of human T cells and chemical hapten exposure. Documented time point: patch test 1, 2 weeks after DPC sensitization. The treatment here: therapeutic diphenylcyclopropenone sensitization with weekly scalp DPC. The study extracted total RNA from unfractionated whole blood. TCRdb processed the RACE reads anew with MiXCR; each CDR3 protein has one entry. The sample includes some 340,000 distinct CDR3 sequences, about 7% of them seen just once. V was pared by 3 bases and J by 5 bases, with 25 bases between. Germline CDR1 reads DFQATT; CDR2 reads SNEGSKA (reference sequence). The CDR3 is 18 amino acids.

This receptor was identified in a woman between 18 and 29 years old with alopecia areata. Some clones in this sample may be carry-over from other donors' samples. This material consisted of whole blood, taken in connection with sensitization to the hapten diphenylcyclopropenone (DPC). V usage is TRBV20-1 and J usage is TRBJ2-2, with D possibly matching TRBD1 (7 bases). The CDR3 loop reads CSARGPTFGGGTTGELFF. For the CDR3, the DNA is TGCAGTGCTAGGGGACCCACTTTTGGAGGGGGCACGACCGGGGAGCTGTTTTTT.